A selection of T cell receptor beta chains follows, all from one sample in a study of CD8 T cells in Susac syndrome. TCRdb re-analysed the immunoSEQ multiplex PCR reads in MiXCR, keeping a single row per CDR3 protein. The data show more than 150,000 distinct CDR3 sequences, roughly 95% seen once. Sequencing was done on a sample of CD4+ T cells from PBMCs. The source is a human donor with Susac syndrome. Both conserved end residues are part of each CDR3. D genes are given only for firm matches. Only part of the rows carry a size: once, few, many, or a class if the clone is expanded.

cdr3_length,d_call,clone_size,v_call,j_call,cdr3_aa,cdr3_nt
16,TRBD2,NA,TRBV5-1,TRBJ2-1,CASSPSGGGSYNEQFF,TGCGCCAGCAGCCCTAGCGGCGGGGGCTCCTACAATGAGCAGTTCTTC
17,NA,NA,TRBV20-1,TRBJ2-7,CSARVGGAGEIDYEQYF,TGCAGTGCTAGAGTCGGAGGGGCCGGTGAAATTGACTACGAGCAGTACTTC
14,NA,NA,TRBV7-6,TRBJ2-5,CASTPENIQETQYF,TGTGCCAGCACCCCGGAGAATATTCAAGAGACCCAGTACTTC
13,NA,once,TRBV29-1,TRBJ1-1,CSVEKSGNTEAFF,TGCAGCGTTGAAAAGTCCGGGAACACTGAAGCTTTCTTT
14,TRBD1,NA,TRBV7-3,TRBJ1-6,CASSSAGQGTPLHF,TGTGCCAGCAGCTCAGCGGGACAGGGGACACCCCTCCACTTT
13,NA,NA,TRBV12-3/TRBV12-4,TRBJ2-1,CASSRDGINEQFF,TGTGCCAGCAGTCGAGACGGGATCAATGAGCAGTTCTTC
14,TRBD1,NA,TRBV23-1,TRBJ1-2,CASSQRDSEYGYTF,TGCGCCAGCAGTCAACGGGACAGCGAATATGGCTACACCTTC
13,TRBD2,NA,TRBV2,TRBJ2-3,CASRGDYTDTQYF,TGTGCCAGCAGGGGGGACTACACAGATACGCAGTATTTT
14,TRBD1,NA,TRBV20-1,TRBJ1-1,CSAGTGEKNTEAFF,TGCAGTGCCGGGACAGGGGAGAAGAACACTGAAGCTTTCTTT
15,TRBD1,NA,TRBV19,TRBJ1-5,CASSIVDREAQPQHF,TGTGCCAGTAGTATAGTGGACAGGGAGGCTCAGCCCCAGCATTTT
11,NA,NA,TRBV19,TRBJ2-3,CASTSEDTQYF,TGTGCCAGTACCTCTGAAGATACGCAGTATTTT
14,TRBD1,once,TRBV6-2/TRBV6-3,TRBJ2-5,CASSSPTGSPDKYF,TGTGCCAGCAGTTCCCCGACAGGGTCGCCTGATAAGTACTTC
14,TRBD1,NA,TRBV20-1,TRBJ1-6,CSVSTGQGNSPLHF,TGCAGTGTTTCAACGGGACAGGGGAATTCACCCCTCCACTTT
15,TRBD1,NA,TRBV3-1,TRBJ1-2,CASTVSDREGYGYTF,TGTGCCAGCACCGTTTCGGACAGGGAGGGCTATGGCTACACCTTC
11,TRBD2,NA,TRBV20-1,TRBJ2-3,CSARGEDTQYF,TGCAGTGCCCGGGGGGAGGATACGCAGTATTTT
15,TRBD1,NA,TRBV9,TRBJ1-1,CASSPQGEVNTEAFF,TGTGCCAGCAGCCCCCAGGGGGAAGTGAACACTGAAGCTTTCTTT
14,NA,once,TRBV29-1,TRBJ2-7,CSVVPTGVSYEQYF,TGCAGCGTTGTTCCGACAGGAGTCTCCTACGAGCAGTACTTC
15,TRBD1,NA,TRBV29-1,TRBJ2-1,CSVGPGQWDYNEQFF,TGCAGCGTGGGACCGGGACAGTGGGACTACAATGAGCAGTTCTTC
12,NA,NA,TRBV29-1,TRBJ1-2,CSVRLGTDGYTF,TGCAGCGTGAGGCTTGGGACGGATGGCTACACCTTC
15,NA,NA,TRBV20-1,TRBJ1-1,CSAADLYGSNTEAFF,TGCAGTGCCGCCGACTTGTACGGCTCGAACACTGAAGCTTTCTTT
12,TRBD2,NA,TRBV3-1,TRBJ2-1,CASSQVAGDYFF,TGTGCCAGCAGCCAAGTTGCGGGGGATTATTTCTTC
14,NA,NA,TRBV7-9,TRBJ1-2,CASSPTSLRDGYTF,TGTGCCAGCAGCCCGACGTCCCTACGGGATGGCTACACCTTC
15,TRBD1,NA,TRBV11-3,TRBJ2-1,CASSLEGAQGVEQFF,TGTGCCAGCAGCTTAGAAGGGGCCCAGGGGGTTGAGCAGTTCTTC
16,TRBD1,NA,TRBV10-3,TRBJ2-6,CATAGQGSSGANVLTF,TGTGCCACGGCGGGACAGGGCTCCTCTGGGGCCAACGTCCTGACTTTC
14,TRBD1,NA,TRBV20-1,TRBJ1-2,CSARDPRTGDGYTF,TGCAGTGCTAGAGATCCCCGGACAGGGGATGGCTACACCTTC
15,NA,NA,TRBV3-1,TRBJ2-6,CASSQERLGANVLTF,TGTGCCAGCAGCCAAGAACGGTTAGGGGCCAACGTCCTGACTTTC
12,NA,NA,TRBV19,TRBJ2-4,CASSSPNGECYF,TGTGCCAGTAGTAGCCCCAACGGGGAATGCTACTTC
14,TRBD1,NA,TRBV18,TRBJ1-1,CASSPGQGWAEAFF,TGTGCCAGCTCACCGGGACAGGGGTGGGCTGAAGCTTTCTTT
13,NA,many,TRBV7-8,TRBJ1-1,CASSLTGNTEAFF,TGTGCCAGCAGTTTGACAGGGAACACTGAAGCTTTCTTT
15,TRBD2,NA,TRBV6-1,TRBJ2-3,CASSEGLAGPDTQYF,TGTGCCAGCAGTGAAGGTCTAGCGGGGCCAGATACGCAGTATTTT
15,TRBD1,NA,TRBV4-3,TRBJ1-5,CASSQERQGWQPQHF,TGCGCCAGCAGCCAAGAACGACAGGGCTGGCAGCCCCAGCATTTT
17,TRBD2,NA,TRBV5-1,TRBJ2-5,CASSRTSGARYQETQYF,TGCGCCAGCAGCCGGACTAGCGGGGCCCGGTACCAAGAGACCCAGTACTTC
12,NA,NA,TRBV5-6,TRBJ1-6,CASSFINSPLHF,TGTGCCAGCAGCTTTATCAACTCACCCCTCCACTTT
13,TRBD1,NA,TRBV29-1,TRBJ1-5,CSVQTGSGQPQHF,TGCAGCGTTCAGACAGGGAGCGGTCAGCCCCAGCATTTT
17,NA,NA,TRBV23-1,TRBJ1-6,CASSHLLTDRPDSPLHF,TGCGCCAGCAGTCATCTCCTGACGGACCGCCCGGATTCACCCCTCCACTTT
18,TRBD2,NA,TRBV4-1,TRBJ2-3,CASSQEGRLRGGEDTQYF,TGCGCCAGCAGCCAAGAAGGGCGGTTACGGGGGGGCGAAGATACGCAGTATTTT
15,TRBD1,NA,TRBV5-1,TRBJ1-4,CASSGGTGANEKLFF,TGCGCCAGCAGCGGGGGGACAGGGGCTAATGAAAAACTGTTTTTT
15,TRBD1,NA,TRBV24-1,TRBJ1-2,CATSDSRDRTNGYTF,TGTGCCACCAGTGATTCCCGGGACAGGACCAATGGCTACACCTTC
12,TRBD1,NA,TRBV20-1,TRBJ2-1,CSAETTGVEQFF,TGCAGTGCCGAGACTACAGGGGTTGAGCAGTTCTTC
16,TRBD1,NA,TRBV5-1,TRBJ2-5,CASSMEAGTGVQTQYF,TGCGCCAGCAGCATGGAAGCCGGGACAGGGGTACAGACCCAGTACTTC